Listed here are 25 T cell receptor beta chains from one sample, sequenced in a study of cytomegalovirus exposure and HLA in healthy donors. The study ran its PCR with 60 Vbeta and 13 Jbeta primers. Clones were read by immunoSEQ multiplex PCR, and TCRdb kept only the in-frame ones, dropping some. The data hold more than 85,000 clones, with roughly three quarters observed a single time. The source material was PBMCs. These receptors were obtained from a female donor in good health and CMV-seronegative.

The DNA of the CDR3 is TGTGCCAGCAGCCCTACCACTAGCGGGGTCGCGGGGGAGACCCAGTACTTC. This gives the protein CASSPTTSGVAGETQYF. The gene calls are TRBV9 and TRBJ2-5; 10 nucleotides agree with TRBD2. Germline-derived CDR1 and CDR2 are SGDLS and YYNGEE. Trimming cost V 4 bases and J 5 bases; bases outside gene matches: 14. The length of the CDR3 is 17 residues.

V is TRBV7-8 and J is TRBJ1-1; TRBD1 aligns across 8 bases. Losses at the gene ends were 0 bases for V and 8 bases for J; bases not matched to a gene: 2. This CDR3 is built from 13 residues. Germline V gene data show CDR1 as SGHVS and CDR2 as FQNEAQ. The CDR3 region has the DNA TGTGCCAGCAGCTTAGCTTCAGGGGGCGAAGCTTTCTTT. Translating gives CASSLASGGEAFF.

This sequence joins TRBV6-5 and TRBJ1-1; D call uncertain. The CDR3 sequence is 14 residues long. Germline V gene sequence: CDR1 MNHEY, CDR2 SVGAGI. V lost 5 bases and J lost 0, with 10 bases in between. CDR3 DNA sequence: TGTGCCAGCAGTACGACATTAATGAACACTGAAGCTTTCTTT. This gives the protein CASSTTLMNTEAFF.

The V and J genes are TRBV27 and TRBJ2-7; 8 nucleotides align to TRBD2. V shed 6 bases, J shed 6 bases, and the junction held 16 bases outside the gene matches. Germline V gene lookup returns CDR1 MNHEY and CDR2 SMNVEV (reference sequence). The CDR3 runs 16 residues. CDR3 loop: CASSLWAGGAVGEQYF. The CDR3 DNA is TGTGCCAGCAGCCTTTGGGCGGGGGGCGCGGTAGGCGAGCAGTACTTC.

This clone showed up just a few times. The chain is built from TRBV2 and TRBJ1-3, with 9 bases that match TRBD1. The CDR3 length is 17 residues. V was clipped by 2 bases and J by 2 bases; unmatched bases: 7. Germline CDR1 and CDR2: SNHLY and FYNNEI. CDR3 region: CASSERVNRGPGNTIYF. The CDR3 region has the DNA TGTGCCAGCAGTGAACGGGTGAACAGGGGGCCTGGAAACACCATATATTTT.

The rearrangement uses TRBV14 and TRBJ2-3, with TRBD2 matching over 9 bases. The CDR3 runs to 17 residues. The V gene's germline CDR1 is SGHDN and CDR2 FVKESK. With 2 bases clipped from V and 4 bases from J, the junction kept 10 bases outside the gene matches. CDR3 DNA sequence: TGTGCCAGCAGCCAAAAGTTCAGGACTAGCGTACCAGATACGCAGTATTTT. The encoded protein is CASSQKFRTSVPDTQYF.

This clone was detected a few times. V and J are TRBV2 and TRBJ1-1; 9 positions agree with TRBD1. CDR1 and CDR2 (germline): SNHLY, FYNNEI. Trimming removed 10 bases from V and 6 bases from J; junction bases left unmatched: 9. The CDR3 covers 13 residues. This CDR3 is CATRQGVSPEAFF. The CDR3 nucleotides are TGTGCCACGAGACAGGGGGTGAGTCCTGAAGCTTTCTTT.

V gene TRBV5-1 combines with J gene TRBJ1-4, with 7 bases fitting TRBD1. This CDR3 has 16 amino acids. V was clipped by 3 bases and J by 5 bases; unmatched bases: 10. Germline V gene lookup returns CDR1 SGHRS and CDR2 YFSETQ. DNA for the CDR3: TGCGCCAGCAGCTCCGAGATGGGACAGATCAATGAAAAACTGTTTTTT. This sequence encodes CASSSEMGQINEKLFF.

The CDR3 DNA is TGTGCCAGCTCACCAGGGGACAGGGGGGCATCAGATACGCAGTATTTT. It encodes CASSPGDRGASDTQYF. The rearrangement joins TRBV18 to TRBJ2-3, with TRBD1 identical over 11 bases. Germline loops: CDR1 KGHSH, CDR2 LQKENI. The CDR3 totals 16 residues. V dropped 2 bases and J dropped 4; count of bases not matched to a gene: 5.

This clone has only a few counts. This chain uses TRBV6-6 with TRBJ2-7; D is unresolved. The CDR3 spans 15 residues. V was cut by 2 bases and J by 0 bases, with 11 bases left in between. Germline assignment: CDR1 MNHNY and CDR2 SVGAGI (reference sequence). The DNA for the CDR3 is TGTGCCAGCAGTTACGAGGCAGCTAGCTCCTACGAGCAGTACTTC. Residues: CASSYEAASSYEQYF.

V and J are TRBV5-1 and TRBJ2-3; 10 bases agree with TRBD2. This CDR3 comprises 16 residues. The germline CDR1 and CDR2 sequences are SGHRS and YFSETQ. The trim removed 5 bases at V and 0 bases at J, leaving 6 bases unmatched. Here the CDR3 reads CASSRLAGGSTDTQYF. CDR3 coding DNA: TGCGCCAGCAGTCGGTTAGCGGGGGGAAGCACAGATACGCAGTATTTT.

The CDR3 loop reads CASSLKGDSSYEQYF. The CDR3 DNA reads as TGTGCCAGCAGTTTAAAGGGGGATAGCTCCTACGAGCAGTACTTC. The V call is TRBV27, the J call TRBJ2-7; possibly TRBD1 for D (6 bases). Germline assignment: CDR1 MNHEY and CDR2 SMNVEV (reference sequence). This CDR3 comprises 15 residues. V lost 2 bases and J lost 0, with 11 bases in between.

This clone was observed a single time. The chain combines TRBV5-6 with TRBJ2-1; TRBD2 aligns across 14 bases. J gave up 5 bases and V 4 bases, and 5 bases lay outside the gene matches. CDR1 is SGHDT and CDR2 is YYEEEE in the germline V gene. There are 16 residues in the CDR3. The CDR3, as DNA: TGTGCCAGCAGCGGGACTAGCGGGAGTTCCCACAATGAGCAGTTCTTC. Amino acid sequence: CASSGTSGSSHNEQFF.

The gene calls are TRBV6-6 and TRBJ1-1, with TRBD1 as a possible D gene (5 bases). The germline V and J ends were trimmed by 7 bases and 4 bases, with 13 bases remaining between them. The germline V gene encodes CDR1 MNHNY and CDR2 SVGAGI (reference sequence). CDR3 length: 13 amino acids. This chain's CDR3 is CASTHNGGTEAFF. CDR3 nucleotides: TGTGCCAGCACCCACAACGGGGGCACTGAAGCTTTCTTT.

The DNA for the CDR3 is TGTGCCAGCAGCTTGACCGGGACAGGGAGGGGAGATACGCAGTATTTT. It specifies CASSLTGTGRGDTQYF. This chain connects TRBV7-6 to TRBJ2-3; 9 bases map to TRBD1. This CDR3 has 16 amino acids. The J segment lost 5 bases and the V segment lost 3 bases, leaving 9 bases of the junction unmatched. Germline values: CDR1 SGHVS, CDR2 FNYEAQ.

As concerns this clone: The same CDR3 arises from other DNA sequences in this sample as well. The chain joins TRBV2 to TRBJ1-1, with 7 bases matching TRBD1. Unmatched junction bases numbered 10, after V lost 5 bases and J lost 1 base. CDR1 is SNHLY and CDR2 is FYNNEI in the germline V gene. The CDR3 runs 16 residues. The CDR3 DNA sequence: TGTGCCAGCAGTCAGACAGGGAATCGCGGGAACACTGAAGCTTTCTTT. Translating it yields CASSQTGNRGNTEAFF.

The chain couples TRBV7-9 to TRBJ1-5; tentative D call: TRBD1 (5 bases). Germline V lookup: CDR1 SEHNR, CDR2 FQNEAQ (reference sequence). The CDR3 spans 16 residues. Trimming cost V 4 bases and J 0 bases, with 13 bases left between them. Here the CDR3 DNA reads TGTGCCAGCAGCTCAACAGGAGAGTATAGCAATCAGCCCCAGCATTTT. This translates into CASSSTGEYSNQPQHF. Full variable domain (outside the CDR3, taken from reference TRBV7-9 and TRBJ1-5): DTGVSQNPRHKITKRGQNVTFRCDPISEHNRLYWYRQTLGQGPEFLTYFQNEAQLEKSRLLSDRFSAERPKGSFSTLEIQRTEQGDSAMYLCASSSTGEYSNQPQHFGDGTRLSIL.

The chain links TRBV4-3 to TRBJ2-1; D may be TRBD2 (5 bases). Per the germline V gene, CDR1 is LGHNA and CDR2 is YSLEER. V dropped 0 bases and J dropped 5 bases, with 8 bases sitting between them. CDR3 length: 14 amino acids. The CDR3 coding sequence is TGCGCCAGCAGCCAAGATTACGGGGACAATGAGCAGTTCTTC. It encodes CASSQDYGDNEQFF.

There are a few counts of this clone. The chain links TRBV6-6 to TRBJ1-1; D is ambiguous. Trimming shortened V by 7 bases and J by 3 bases, and 6 bases separated the two germline ends. Germline-derived CDR1 and CDR2 are MNHNY and SVGAGI (reference sequence). There are 11 residues in the CDR3. This CDR3 is CASISYTEAFF. CDR3 nucleotides: TGTGCCAGCATCTCCTACACTGAAGCTTTCTTT.

V is TRBV7-9 and J is TRBJ2-7; D ambiguous. With 2 bases removed from V and 5 bases from J, the gap between germline ends came to 10 bases. This CDR3 has 13 amino acids. Germline values: CDR1 SEHNR, CDR2 FQNEAQ (reference sequence). The CDR3 DNA reads as TGTGCCAGCAGCTTAATATACAATGACGAGCAGTACTTC. Protein product: CASSLIYNDEQYF.

In its sample, this clone was seen once. CDR3 DNA sequence: TGCGCCAGCAGCCCGGAAGGGGGACAGCCCCAGCATTTT. This sequence encodes CASSPEGGQPQHF. The genes are TRBV5-1 and TRBJ1-5; D possibly corresponds to TRBD1 (6 bases). There are 13 residues in the CDR3. Trimming removed 4 bases from V and 7 bases from J, with 12 bases in between. Per germline, CDR1 SGHRS and CDR2 YFSETQ.

The rearrangement joins TRBV10-3 to TRBJ1-3; 7 bases are shared with TRBD1. This CDR3 contains 18 residues. V shed 3 bases, J shed 0 bases, and the junction held 11 bases outside the gene matches. CDR1 and CDR2 (germline): ENHRY, SYGVKD. In DNA, the CDR3 is TGTGCCATCAGTGATGCCCGGACAGGACCTTTCTCTGGAAACACCATATATTTT. Its protein is CAISDARTGPFSGNTIYF.

CDR3 residues: CSGGLGETQYF. CDR3 DNA: TGCAGCGGGGGGCTGGGGGAGACCCAGTACTTC. The chain couples TRBV29-1 to TRBJ2-5; D possibly corresponds to TRBD1 (6 bases). Germline V gives CDR1 SQVTM, CDR2 ANQGSEA. The CDR3 covers 11 residues. V shed 7 bases and J shed 5 bases, with 11 bases lying between them. Combining the CDR3 with reference TRBV29-1 and TRBJ2-5 gives the whole variable domain SAVISQKPSRDICQRGTSLTIQCQVDSQVTMMFWYRQQPGQSLTLIATANQGSEATYESGFVIDKFPISRPNLTFSTLTVSNMSPEDSSIYLCSGGLGETQYFGPGTRLLVL.

The gene calls are TRBV14 and TRBJ1-2; 9 bases are shared with TRBD1. With 6 bases clipped from V and 2 bases from J, the junction kept 7 bases outside the gene matches. Germline V CDR1 and CDR2: SGHDN, FVKESK. This CDR3 contains 15 residues. The CDR3 coding sequence is TGTGCCAGCAGTAGACTTGGGACAGGGAACTATGGCTACACCTTC. The encoded protein is CASSRLGTGNYGYTF. Together with reference TRBV14 and TRBJ1-2, the CDR3 gives the full variable domain: EAGVTQFPSHSVIEKGQTVTLRCDPISGHDNLYWYRRVMGKEIKFLLHFVKESKQDESGMPNNRFLAERTGGTYSTLKVQPAELEDSGVYFCASSRLGTGNYGYTFGSGTRLTVV.

The chain is built from TRBV11-3 and TRBJ2-1; no clear D. The CDR3 runs to 15 residues. The V end lost 1 base, the J end lost 3 bases, and 10 bases lay between the germline ends. Per the germline V gene, CDR1 is SGHNT and CDR2 is YENEEA. CDR3 protein: CASSLGGNNYNEQFF. In nucleotides, the CDR3 is TGTGCCAGCAGCTTAGGCGGAAATAACTACAATGAGCAGTTCTTC.